This TCR beta chain was identified in a study of T cell responses to AZD1222 COVID-19 vaccine. Study-wide findings and caveats: Repertoire sampling happened only post peak T cell response. With dominance at 160-218 and 743-854, vaccine-associated CD4 TCRs spanned spike. Receipt of two AZD1222 doses was followed by a rise in Spike-specific TCR breadth and depth. In the spike-specific TCR repertoire, nearly half reportedly target unmutated variant regions.

Regarding this clone: What it binds is unknown.

Looked up from germline, CDR1 is SGHTA and CDR2 is FQGNSA. The V and J ends lost 5 bases and 2 bases, in that order; junction bases with no gene match: 6. The CDR3 consists of 15 residues. Some clones are missing from TCRdb's copy, which holds only in-frame ones; the method was immunoSEQ multiplex PCR. This sample has 150,000 to 200,000 clones, with around 90% found just once. The receptor was isolated from an adult who received the AZD1222 COVID-19 vaccine. The V call is TRBV7-2, the J call TRBJ2-7, with 10 nucleotides matching TRBD1. Sequenced material: peripheral blood, taken 28 days after the second AZD1222 dose. CDR3 residues: CASSRRDRGAYEQYF. CDR3 in DNA: TGTGCCAGCAGCCGCCGGGACAGGGGAGCCTACGAGCAGTACTTC.